This is a list of T cell receptor beta chains from one sample in a study of blood T cells in healthy people across ages. TCRdb processed the 5' RACE reads anew with MiXCR; each CDR3 protein has one entry. The repertoire holds around 1.1 million distinct CDR3 sequences, with roughly two fifths as singletons. Specimen: blood. The receptors shown here come from a man between 18 and 29 years old in good health. Both conserved end residues are part of each CDR3. Fields, in order: clone size, D gene, J gene, V gene, CDR3 DNA, CDR3 protein. A D gene is named only where the DNA matches it firmly. Expanded clones are given a class, and other clones once, few, many or no size at all.

abundance: .
d_gene: TRBD2
j_gene: TRBJ2-3
v_gene: TRBV14
CDR3nt: TGTGCCAGCAGCCACCGGGACTACCGCACAGATACGCAGTATTTT
CDR3aa: CASSHRDYRTDTQYF

abundance: .
d_gene: .
j_gene: TRBJ1-2
v_gene: TRBV3-1
CDR3nt: TGTGCCAGCAGCCAAGCATACGTTCTCGGCTATGGCTACACCTTC
CDR3aa: CASSQAYVLGYGYTF

abundance: .
d_gene: .
j_gene: TRBJ2-2
v_gene: TRBV7-2
CDR3nt: TGTGCCAGCAGCTTAGTAGGAGGGTTAAACACCGGGGAGCTGTTTTTT
CDR3aa: CASSLVGGLNTGELFF

abundance: few
d_gene: .
j_gene: TRBJ2-1
v_gene: TRBV5-1
CDR3nt: TGCGCCAGCAGTTACCGGACGGATACCTACAATGAGCAGTTCTTC
CDR3aa: CASSYRTDTYNEQFF

abundance: few
d_gene: .
j_gene: TRBJ1-2
v_gene: TRBV27
CDR3nt: TGTGCCAGCAGTCCTCAGGGGAGTGCCTATGGCTACACCTTC
CDR3aa: CASSPQGSAYGYTF

abundance: .
d_gene: .
j_gene: TRBJ1-3
v_gene: TRBV27
CDR3nt: TGTGCCAGCAGCCTCGGTTCTGGCTCTGGAAACACCATATATTTT
CDR3aa: CASSLGSGSGNTIYF

abundance: many
d_gene: .
j_gene: TRBJ1-4
v_gene: TRBV20-1
CDR3nt: TGCAGTGCTAGAGAACAGGGATCCGAAAAACTGTTTTTT
CDR3aa: CSAREQGSEKLFF

abundance: .
d_gene: .
j_gene: TRBJ2-3
v_gene: TRBV7-9
CDR3nt: TGTGCCAGCAGCTTAGATCGAGCGGGTAGCACAGATACGCAGTATTTT
CDR3aa: CASSLDRAGSTDTQYF

abundance: once
d_gene: .
j_gene: TRBJ2-2
v_gene: TRBV6-5
CDR3nt: TGTGCCAGCAGTTACTCGGGCAGCTTGAACACCGGGGAGCTGTTTTTT
CDR3aa: CASSYSGSLNTGELFF

abundance: .
d_gene: .
j_gene: TRBJ1-4
v_gene: TRBV20-1
CDR3nt: TGCAGTGCTAGGGCCGGAGAAAAACTGTTTTTT
CDR3aa: CSARAGEKLFF

abundance: .
d_gene: .
j_gene: TRBJ2-5
v_gene: TRBV20-1
CDR3nt: TGCAGTGCTAGTTTGAGCGCGGGGCGCCAAGAGACCCAGTACTTC
CDR3aa: CSASLSAGRQETQYF

abundance: .
d_gene: .
j_gene: TRBJ2-3
v_gene: TRBV20-1
CDR3nt: TGCAGTGCTAGAGTGCACGCCACAGATACGCAGTATTTT
CDR3aa: CSARVHATDTQYF

abundance: .
d_gene: TRBD1
j_gene: TRBJ2-1
v_gene: TRBV6-2/TRBV6-3
CDR3nt: TGTGCCAGCAGCCCGTTCCGGGACAGGGCCTACCGGAGCTCCTACAATGAGCAGTTCTTC
CDR3aa: CASSPFRDRAYRSSYNEQFF

abundance: .
d_gene: .
j_gene: TRBJ1-5
v_gene: TRBV24-1
CDR3nt: TGTGCCACCAGTGATGCCCAGGGACCGAAGCATTTT
CDR3aa: CATSDAQGPKHF

abundance: many
d_gene: .
j_gene: TRBJ2-3
v_gene: TRBV18
CDR3nt: TGTGCCAGCTCACCAGGGGCTCGTATTACAGATACGCAGTATTTT
CDR3aa: CASSPGARITDTQYF

abundance: few
d_gene: .
j_gene: TRBJ2-5
v_gene: TRBV2
CDR3nt: TGTGCCAGTGGACTACCGTATGAGACCCAGTACTTC
CDR3aa: CASGLPYETQYF

abundance: few
d_gene: TRBD1
j_gene: TRBJ1-2
v_gene: TRBV20-1
CDR3nt: TGCAGTGCTTTCTTCCGACAGGGTGCCTATGGCTACACCTTC
CDR3aa: CSAFFRQGAYGYTF

abundance: few
d_gene: .
j_gene: TRBJ2-3
v_gene: TRBV3-1
CDR3nt: TGTGCCAGCAGCCCTCCTGGTGGGTCACTCACAGATACGCAGTATTTT
CDR3aa: CASSPPGGSLTDTQYF

abundance: .
d_gene: .
j_gene: TRBJ1-5
v_gene: TRBV4-1
CDR3nt: TGCGCCAGCAGCCAAACTCAGGGGCAGCCCCAGCATTTT
CDR3aa: CASSQTQGQPQHF

abundance: .
d_gene: .
j_gene: TRBJ2-1
v_gene: TRBV25-1
CDR3nt: TGTGCCAGCAGTGGACGGGGTGGGCCCCACAATGAGCAGTTCTTC
CDR3aa: CASSGRGGPHNEQFF

abundance: few
d_gene: .
j_gene: TRBJ2-3
v_gene: TRBV20-1
CDR3nt: TGCAGTGCTAGAGATGGCGGGTTTGCGGCAGATACGCAGTATTTT
CDR3aa: CSARDGGFAADTQYF

abundance: .
d_gene: TRBD1
j_gene: TRBJ2-7
v_gene: TRBV12-3/TRBV12-4
CDR3nt: TGTGCCAGCAGTATAGTAAGGGACAGGTCTTACGAGCAGTACTTC
CDR3aa: CASSIVRDRSYEQYF

abundance: .
d_gene: .
j_gene: TRBJ2-5
v_gene: TRBV10-3
CDR3nt: TGTGCCATCACCGGAAGCAGGGGAGAGAAGAATGAGCAGTACTTC
CDR3aa: CAITGSRGEKNEQYF

abundance: .
d_gene: .
j_gene: TRBJ2-3
v_gene: TRBV2
CDR3nt: TGTGCCAGCAGTGAAAGGAGGATCGACACAGATACGCAGTATTTT
CDR3aa: CASSERRIDTDTQYF

abundance: .
d_gene: TRBD1
j_gene: TRBJ1-2
v_gene: TRBV27
CDR3nt: TGTGCCACCGGGACAGGGGCGGGCTATGGCTACACCTTC
CDR3aa: CATGTGAGYGYTF

abundance: .
d_gene: .
j_gene: TRBJ1-1
v_gene: TRBV10-3
CDR3nt: TGTGCCATCAGTGAACTAGGGGTTGGTCCTGAAGCTTTCTTT
CDR3aa: CAISELGVGPEAFF

abundance: .
d_gene: .
j_gene: TRBJ2-3
v_gene: TRBV29-1
CDR3nt: TGCAGCGTTGAAGAGGGGAGATCCACAGATACGCAGTATTTT
CDR3aa: CSVEEGRSTDTQYF

abundance: .
d_gene: .
j_gene: TRBJ2-1
v_gene: TRBV27
CDR3nt: TGTGCCAGCAGCCCCGCCCTGGGTGAGCAGTTCTTC
CDR3aa: CASSPALGEQFF

abundance: .
d_gene: .
j_gene: TRBJ1-2
v_gene: TRBV18
CDR3nt: TGTGCCAGCTCACCACAGTCACAGGCTTTTCGGGGGAGAGGCTACACCTTC
CDR3aa: CASSPQSQAFRGRGYTF

abundance: few
d_gene: TRBD2
j_gene: TRBJ2-1
v_gene: TRBV12-3/TRBV12-4
CDR3nt: TGTGCCAGCAGTTTACCGGGGGGAAGTCTCAATGAGCAGTTCTTC
CDR3aa: CASSLPGGSLNEQFF

abundance: few
d_gene: .
j_gene: TRBJ1-2
v_gene: TRBV20-1
CDR3nt: TGCAGTGCTAGAGATCAGGAAAAATACACCTTC
CDR3aa: CSARDQEKYTF

abundance: .
d_gene: .
j_gene: TRBJ2-3
v_gene: TRBV11-2
CDR3nt: TGTGCCAGCCGTACCGGGGGCCTCCCAGATACGCAGTATTTT
CDR3aa: CASRTGGLPDTQYF

abundance: .
d_gene: .
j_gene: TRBJ2-5
v_gene: TRBV6-5
CDR3nt: TGTGCCAGCAGTTACTCGACCAGGCAAGAGACCCAGTACTTC
CDR3aa: CASSYSTRQETQYF

abundance: few
d_gene: TRBD1
j_gene: TRBJ1-5
v_gene: TRBV6-6
CDR3nt: TGTGCCAGCAGTTACCGGGACAGGGATAGGCAGCCCCAGCATTTT
CDR3aa: CASSYRDRDRQPQHF

abundance: .
d_gene: .
j_gene: TRBJ2-7
v_gene: TRBV7-8
CDR3nt: TGTGCCAGCAGCTTAGGGTCAGGGGGGGTCAATGAGCAGTACTTC
CDR3aa: CASSLGSGGVNEQYF

abundance: few
d_gene: TRBD2
j_gene: TRBJ2-3
v_gene: TRBV20-1
CDR3nt: TGCAGTGCTAGAGATTGGGCTAGCGGGGGCTCCTACGCAGATACGCAGTATTTT
CDR3aa: CSARDWASGGSYADTQYF

abundance: .
d_gene: .
j_gene: TRBJ2-2
v_gene: TRBV9
CDR3nt: TGTGCCAGCAGCGTAGGACGCCTCCCGGAGCTGTTTTTT
CDR3aa: CASSVGRLPELFF

abundance: once
d_gene: .
j_gene: TRBJ1-6
v_gene: TRBV5-5
CDR3nt: TGTGCCAGCAGCTTGGTGCCCCTCCGGGGCGGGAGATTCAATTCACCCCTCCACTTT
CDR3aa: CASSLVPLRGGRFNSPLHF